This entry features one T cell receptor (beta chain) sequence. This table comes from immunoSEQ multiplex PCR, and its TCRdb copy is limited to in-frame clones, with some not included. Of 50,000 to 65,000 clones listed, 65% to 85% were seen once; the top ten hold about 5.9%. The sample comes from a study of blood T cell repertoires in COVID-19. This CDR3 is built from 10 residues. V was trimmed by 6 bases and J by 7 bases, leaving 10 bases between them. Germline CDR1 reads SQVTM; CDR2 reads ANQGSEA. Sequenced: peripheral blood. The rearrangement uses TRBV29-1 and TRBJ2-7, with D tentatively TRBD1 (5 bases). This clonotype was sampled from a human donor in a cohort sampled during active COVID-19. The CDR3, as DNA: TGCAGCGTCGCGACAGAAGAGCAGTACTTC. It specifies CSVATEEQYF.